This TCR beta chain was recorded in a study of cytomegalovirus exposure and HLA in healthy donors. Study results and limitations: Segments of the TCR beta V type were, in most cases, productive about 87% or about 30% of the time in an earlier analysis.

Only a few counts were recorded for this clone. The antigen is unknown. Germline lookup yields CDR1 SGHTA and CDR2 FQGNSA. This CDR3 is 15 amino acids long. V lost 1 base, J lost 4 bases, and 5 bases stayed unmatched. This PCR relied on a set of 60 Vbeta primers and 13 Jbeta primers. Sequencing used immunoSEQ multiplex PCR; TCRdb keeps in-frame clones, though not all of them. The sample holds around 300,000 clones; 65% to 85% are singletons and the top ten take approximately 2.5%. The sequencing input was PBMCs. The sequence was obtained from a female donor in good health and CMV-seronegative. The chain has TRBV7-2 and TRBJ2-7, with TRBD2 matching 9 bases. The CDR3 region is CASSLVAGGIYEQYF. The CDR3 bases are TGTGCCAGCAGCTTAGTGGCGGGAGGGATTTACGAGCAGTACTTC. The variable domain in full, with the rest retrieved from reference TRBV7-2 and TRBJ2-7, is GAGVSQSPSNKVTEKGKDVELRCDPISGHTALYWYRQSLGQGLEFLIYFQGNSAPDKSGLPSDRFSAERTGGSVSTLTIQRTQQEDSAVYLCASSLVAGGIYEQYFGPGTRLTVT.